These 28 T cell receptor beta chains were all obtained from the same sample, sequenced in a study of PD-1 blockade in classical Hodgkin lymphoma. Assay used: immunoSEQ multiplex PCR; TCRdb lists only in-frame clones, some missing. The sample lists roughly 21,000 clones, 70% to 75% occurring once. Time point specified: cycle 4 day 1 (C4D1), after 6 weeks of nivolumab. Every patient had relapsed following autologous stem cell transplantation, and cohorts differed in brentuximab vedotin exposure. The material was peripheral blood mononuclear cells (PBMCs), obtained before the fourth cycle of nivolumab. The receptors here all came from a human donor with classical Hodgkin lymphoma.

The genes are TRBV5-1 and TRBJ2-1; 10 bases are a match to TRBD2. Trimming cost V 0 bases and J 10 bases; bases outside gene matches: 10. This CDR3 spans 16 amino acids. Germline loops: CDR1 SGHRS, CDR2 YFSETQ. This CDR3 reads CASSLEYGLAGEEQFF. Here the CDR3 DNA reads TGCGCCAGCAGCTTGGAATATGGGCTAGCGGGAGAAGAGCAGTTCTTC.

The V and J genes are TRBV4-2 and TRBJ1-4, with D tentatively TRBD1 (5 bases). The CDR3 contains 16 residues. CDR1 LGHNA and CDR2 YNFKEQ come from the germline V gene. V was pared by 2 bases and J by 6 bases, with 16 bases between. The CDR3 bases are TGTGCCAGCAGCCAAAAAAGGGGAAGGGTGGATGAAAAACTGTTTTTT. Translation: CASSQKRGRVDEKLFF.

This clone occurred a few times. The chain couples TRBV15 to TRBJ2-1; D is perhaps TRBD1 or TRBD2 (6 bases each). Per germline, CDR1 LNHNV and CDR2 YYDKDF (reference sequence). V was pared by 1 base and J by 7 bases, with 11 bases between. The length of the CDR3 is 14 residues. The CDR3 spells CATSRAEGENEQFF. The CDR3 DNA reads TGTGCCACCAGCAGAGCGGAGGGGGAGAATGAGCAGTTCTTC.

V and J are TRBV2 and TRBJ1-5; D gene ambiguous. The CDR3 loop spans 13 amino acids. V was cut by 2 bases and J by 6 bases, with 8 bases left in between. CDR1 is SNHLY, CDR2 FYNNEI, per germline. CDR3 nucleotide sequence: TGTGCCAGCAGTGAAAAGATCAGTCAGCCCCAGCATTTT. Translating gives CASSEKISQPQHF.

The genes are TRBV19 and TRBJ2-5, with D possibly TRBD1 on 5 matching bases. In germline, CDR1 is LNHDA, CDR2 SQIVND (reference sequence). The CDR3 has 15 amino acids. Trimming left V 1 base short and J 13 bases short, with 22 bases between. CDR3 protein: CASSIGAGPSAILYF. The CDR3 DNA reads TGTGCCAGTAGTATAGGGGCAGGGCCCTCTGCAATCTTGTACTTC. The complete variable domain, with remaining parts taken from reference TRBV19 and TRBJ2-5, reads DGGITQSPKYLFRKEGQNVTLSCEQNLNHDAMYWYRQDPGQGLRLIYYSQIVNDFQKGDIAEGYSVSREKKESFPLTVTSAQKNPTAFYLCASSIGAGPSAILYFGPGTRLLVL.

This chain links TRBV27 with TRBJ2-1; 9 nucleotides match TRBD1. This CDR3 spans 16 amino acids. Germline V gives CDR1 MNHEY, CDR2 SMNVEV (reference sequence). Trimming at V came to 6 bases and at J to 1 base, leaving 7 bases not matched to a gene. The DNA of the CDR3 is TGTGCCAGCAGAGTACAGGGGGCTGGATCCTACAATGAGCAGTTCTTC. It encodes CASRVQGAGSYNEQFF.

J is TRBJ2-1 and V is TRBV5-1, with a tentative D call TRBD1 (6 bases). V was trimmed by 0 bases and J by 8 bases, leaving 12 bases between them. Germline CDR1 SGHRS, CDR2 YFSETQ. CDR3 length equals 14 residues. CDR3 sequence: CASSLGPQGHEQFF. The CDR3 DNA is TGCGCCAGCAGCTTGGGACCACAGGGCCATGAGCAGTTCTTC.

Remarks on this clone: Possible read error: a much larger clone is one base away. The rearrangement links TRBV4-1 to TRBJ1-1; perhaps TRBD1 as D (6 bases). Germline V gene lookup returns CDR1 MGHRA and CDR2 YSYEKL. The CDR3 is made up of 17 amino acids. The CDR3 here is CASSQEGLRGLNAEAFF. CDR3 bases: TGCGCCAGCAGCCAAGAGGGACTCAGGGGACTGAACGCTGAAGCTTTCTTT.

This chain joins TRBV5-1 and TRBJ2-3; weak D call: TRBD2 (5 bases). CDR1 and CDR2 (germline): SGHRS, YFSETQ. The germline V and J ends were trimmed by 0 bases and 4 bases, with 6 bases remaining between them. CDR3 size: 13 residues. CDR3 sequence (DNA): TGCGCCAGCAGCTTGGGAGGGCCAGATACGCAGTATTTT. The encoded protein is CASSLGGPDTQYF. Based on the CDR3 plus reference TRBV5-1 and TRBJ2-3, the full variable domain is KAGVTQTPRYLIKTRGQQVTLSCSPISGHRSVSWYQQTPGQGLQFLFEYFSETQRNKGNFPGRFSGRQFSNSRSEMNVSTLELGDSALYLCASSLGGPDTQYFGPGTRLTVL.

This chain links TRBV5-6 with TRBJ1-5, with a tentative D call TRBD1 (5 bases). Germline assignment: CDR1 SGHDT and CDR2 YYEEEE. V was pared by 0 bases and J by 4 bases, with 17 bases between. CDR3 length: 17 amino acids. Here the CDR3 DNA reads TGTGCCAGCAGCTTGGGGCCGCTACATGGGACTAATCAGCCCCAGCATTTT. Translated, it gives CASSLGPLHGTNQPQHF.

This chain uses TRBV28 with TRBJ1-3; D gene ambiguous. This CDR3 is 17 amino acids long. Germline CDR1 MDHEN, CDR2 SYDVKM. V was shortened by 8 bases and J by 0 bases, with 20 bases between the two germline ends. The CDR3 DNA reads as TGTGCCAGCTCCTTGTATAAGTCACTAAGCTCTGGAAACACCATATATTTT. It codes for CASSLYKSLSSGNTIYF. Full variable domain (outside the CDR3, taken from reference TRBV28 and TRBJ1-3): DVKVTQSSRYLVKRTGEKVFLECVQDMDHENMFWYRQDPGLGLRLIYFSYDVKMKEKGDIPEGYSVSREKKERFSLILESASTNQTSMYLCASSLYKSLSSGNTIYFGEGSWLTVV.

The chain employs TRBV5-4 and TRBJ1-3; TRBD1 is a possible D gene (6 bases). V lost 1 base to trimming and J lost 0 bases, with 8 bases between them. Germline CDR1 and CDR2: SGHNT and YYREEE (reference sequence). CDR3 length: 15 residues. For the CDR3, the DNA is TGTGCCAGCAGCTTGTTGGACAGCTCTGGAAACACCATATATTTT. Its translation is CASSLLDSSGNTIYF.

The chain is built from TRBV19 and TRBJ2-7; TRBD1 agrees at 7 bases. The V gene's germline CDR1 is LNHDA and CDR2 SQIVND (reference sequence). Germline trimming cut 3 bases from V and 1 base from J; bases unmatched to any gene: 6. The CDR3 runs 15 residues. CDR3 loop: CASSILGTESYEQYF. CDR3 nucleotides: TGTGCCAGTAGTATTTTAGGGACAGAGTCCTACGAGCAGTACTTC.

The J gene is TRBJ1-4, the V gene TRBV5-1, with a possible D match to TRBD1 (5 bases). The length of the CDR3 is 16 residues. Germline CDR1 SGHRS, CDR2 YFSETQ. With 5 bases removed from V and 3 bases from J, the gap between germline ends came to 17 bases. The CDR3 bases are TGCGCCAGCAGGGAAAATGGAGGGGAATCTAATGAAAAACTGTTTTTT. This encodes CASRENGGESNEKLFF.

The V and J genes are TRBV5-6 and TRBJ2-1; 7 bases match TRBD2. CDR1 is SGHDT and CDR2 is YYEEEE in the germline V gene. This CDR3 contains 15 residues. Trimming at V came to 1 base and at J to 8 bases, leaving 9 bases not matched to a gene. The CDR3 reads CASSLSGGSKDEQFF. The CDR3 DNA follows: TGTGCCAGCAGCTTGTCTGGCGGGAGTAAAGATGAGCAGTTCTTC.

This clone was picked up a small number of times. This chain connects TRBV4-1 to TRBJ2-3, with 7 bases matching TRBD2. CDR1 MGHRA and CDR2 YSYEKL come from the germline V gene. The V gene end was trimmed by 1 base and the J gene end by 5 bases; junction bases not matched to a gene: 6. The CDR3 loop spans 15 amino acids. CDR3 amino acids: CASSQGGSLGDTQYF. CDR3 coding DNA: TGCGCCAGCAGCCAAGGCGGGAGTCTTGGAGATACGCAGTATTTT.

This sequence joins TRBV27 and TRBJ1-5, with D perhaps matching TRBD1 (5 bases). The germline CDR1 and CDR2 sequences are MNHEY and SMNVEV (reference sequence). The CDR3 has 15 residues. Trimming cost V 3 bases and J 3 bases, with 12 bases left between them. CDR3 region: CASSFRGVYNQPQHF. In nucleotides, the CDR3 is TGTGCCAGCAGTTTTCGAGGGGTTTACAATCAGCCCCAGCATTTT.

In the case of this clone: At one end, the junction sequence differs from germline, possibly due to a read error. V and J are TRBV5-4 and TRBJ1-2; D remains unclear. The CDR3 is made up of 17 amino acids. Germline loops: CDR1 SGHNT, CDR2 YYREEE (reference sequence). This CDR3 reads CASSQETRRRANYGYTF. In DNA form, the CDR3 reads TGCGCCAGCAGCCAAGAGACTAGACGCCGAGCTAACTATGGCTACACCTTC.

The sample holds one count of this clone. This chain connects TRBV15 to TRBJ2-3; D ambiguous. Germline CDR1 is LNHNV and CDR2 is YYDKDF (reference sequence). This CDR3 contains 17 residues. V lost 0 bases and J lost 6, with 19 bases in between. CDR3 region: CATSRDLAGTAKDTQYF. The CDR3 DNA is TGTGCCACCAGCAGAGATCTGGCTGGAACCGCAAAGGATACGCAGTATTTT.

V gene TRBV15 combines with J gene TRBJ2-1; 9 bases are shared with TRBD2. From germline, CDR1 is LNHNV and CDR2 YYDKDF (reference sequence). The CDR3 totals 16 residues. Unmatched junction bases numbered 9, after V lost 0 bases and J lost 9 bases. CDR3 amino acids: CATSRDLGGRASEQFF. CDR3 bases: TGTGCCACCAGCAGAGATCTTGGCGGGAGGGCTTCTGAGCAGTTCTTC.

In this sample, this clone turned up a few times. CDR3 DNA sequence: TGTGCCAGCGACCACTCCCAGTACTTC. Its protein is CASDHSQYF. The chain couples TRBV9 to TRBJ2-5; D remains ambiguous. The V end lost 7 bases, the J end lost 9 bases, and 7 bases lay between the germline ends. The CDR3 length is 9 residues. Germline V lookup: CDR1 SGDLS, CDR2 YYNGEE.

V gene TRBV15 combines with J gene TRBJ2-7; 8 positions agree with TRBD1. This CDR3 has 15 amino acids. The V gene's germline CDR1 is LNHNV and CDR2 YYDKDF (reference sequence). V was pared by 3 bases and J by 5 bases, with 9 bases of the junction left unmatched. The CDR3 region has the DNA TGTGCCACCAGCAGCACGGGACAGGTTCGCGACGAGCAGTACTTC. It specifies CATSSTGQVRDEQYF.

The CDR3 DNA follows: TGTGCCAGCTCACCGGCAGGGGAGTACGGGGAGCTGTTTTTT. This gives the protein CASSPAGEYGELFF. This chain uses TRBV18 with TRBJ2-2, with D possibly TRBD1 on 6 matching bases. The germline V gene has CDR1 KGHSH and CDR2 LQKENI. V lost 3 bases and J 7 bases, leaving 12 bases between the germline ends. This CDR3 comprises 14 residues.

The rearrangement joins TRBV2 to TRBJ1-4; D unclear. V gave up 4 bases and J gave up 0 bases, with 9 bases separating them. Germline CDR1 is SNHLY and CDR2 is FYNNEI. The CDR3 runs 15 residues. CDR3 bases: TGTGCCAGCAGTGGAACAGTTGCAACTAATGAAAAACTGTTTTTT. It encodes CASSGTVATNEKLFF.

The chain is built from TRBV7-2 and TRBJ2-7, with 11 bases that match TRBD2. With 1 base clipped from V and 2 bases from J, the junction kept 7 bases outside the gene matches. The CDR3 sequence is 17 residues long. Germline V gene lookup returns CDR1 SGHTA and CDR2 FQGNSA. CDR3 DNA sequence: TGTGCCAGCAGCTTAGTTACTAGCGGGAGACAAACCTACGAGCAGTACTTC. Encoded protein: CASSLVTSGRQTYEQYF. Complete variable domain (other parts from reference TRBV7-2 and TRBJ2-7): GAGVSQSPSNKVTEKGKDVELRCDPISGHTALYWYRQSLGQGLEFLIYFQGNSAPDKSGLPSDRFSAERTGGSVSTLTIQRTQQEDSAVYLCASSLVTSGRQTYEQYFGPGTRLTVT.

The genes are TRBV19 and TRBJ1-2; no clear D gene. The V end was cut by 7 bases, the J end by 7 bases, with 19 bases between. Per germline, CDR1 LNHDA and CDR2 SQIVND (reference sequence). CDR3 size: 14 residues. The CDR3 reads CASTSRAPLLGYTF. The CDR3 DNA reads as TGTGCCAGTACCTCCCGGGCACCTTTGCTTGGCTACACCTTC.

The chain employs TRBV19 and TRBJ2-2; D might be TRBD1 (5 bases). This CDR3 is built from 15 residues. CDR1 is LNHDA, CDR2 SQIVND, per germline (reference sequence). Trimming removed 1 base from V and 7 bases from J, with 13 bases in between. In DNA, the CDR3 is TGTGCCAGTAGTATAGTACAGGTTACAATCGGGGAGCTGTTTTTT. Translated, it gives CASSIVQVTIGELFF.

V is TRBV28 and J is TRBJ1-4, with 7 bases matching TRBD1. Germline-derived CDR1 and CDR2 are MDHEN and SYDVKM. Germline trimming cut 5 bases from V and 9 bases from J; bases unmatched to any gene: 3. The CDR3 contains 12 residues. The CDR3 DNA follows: TGTGCCAGCAGTCGACAGGGAAAAAAACTGTTTTTT. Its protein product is CASSRQGKKLFF.